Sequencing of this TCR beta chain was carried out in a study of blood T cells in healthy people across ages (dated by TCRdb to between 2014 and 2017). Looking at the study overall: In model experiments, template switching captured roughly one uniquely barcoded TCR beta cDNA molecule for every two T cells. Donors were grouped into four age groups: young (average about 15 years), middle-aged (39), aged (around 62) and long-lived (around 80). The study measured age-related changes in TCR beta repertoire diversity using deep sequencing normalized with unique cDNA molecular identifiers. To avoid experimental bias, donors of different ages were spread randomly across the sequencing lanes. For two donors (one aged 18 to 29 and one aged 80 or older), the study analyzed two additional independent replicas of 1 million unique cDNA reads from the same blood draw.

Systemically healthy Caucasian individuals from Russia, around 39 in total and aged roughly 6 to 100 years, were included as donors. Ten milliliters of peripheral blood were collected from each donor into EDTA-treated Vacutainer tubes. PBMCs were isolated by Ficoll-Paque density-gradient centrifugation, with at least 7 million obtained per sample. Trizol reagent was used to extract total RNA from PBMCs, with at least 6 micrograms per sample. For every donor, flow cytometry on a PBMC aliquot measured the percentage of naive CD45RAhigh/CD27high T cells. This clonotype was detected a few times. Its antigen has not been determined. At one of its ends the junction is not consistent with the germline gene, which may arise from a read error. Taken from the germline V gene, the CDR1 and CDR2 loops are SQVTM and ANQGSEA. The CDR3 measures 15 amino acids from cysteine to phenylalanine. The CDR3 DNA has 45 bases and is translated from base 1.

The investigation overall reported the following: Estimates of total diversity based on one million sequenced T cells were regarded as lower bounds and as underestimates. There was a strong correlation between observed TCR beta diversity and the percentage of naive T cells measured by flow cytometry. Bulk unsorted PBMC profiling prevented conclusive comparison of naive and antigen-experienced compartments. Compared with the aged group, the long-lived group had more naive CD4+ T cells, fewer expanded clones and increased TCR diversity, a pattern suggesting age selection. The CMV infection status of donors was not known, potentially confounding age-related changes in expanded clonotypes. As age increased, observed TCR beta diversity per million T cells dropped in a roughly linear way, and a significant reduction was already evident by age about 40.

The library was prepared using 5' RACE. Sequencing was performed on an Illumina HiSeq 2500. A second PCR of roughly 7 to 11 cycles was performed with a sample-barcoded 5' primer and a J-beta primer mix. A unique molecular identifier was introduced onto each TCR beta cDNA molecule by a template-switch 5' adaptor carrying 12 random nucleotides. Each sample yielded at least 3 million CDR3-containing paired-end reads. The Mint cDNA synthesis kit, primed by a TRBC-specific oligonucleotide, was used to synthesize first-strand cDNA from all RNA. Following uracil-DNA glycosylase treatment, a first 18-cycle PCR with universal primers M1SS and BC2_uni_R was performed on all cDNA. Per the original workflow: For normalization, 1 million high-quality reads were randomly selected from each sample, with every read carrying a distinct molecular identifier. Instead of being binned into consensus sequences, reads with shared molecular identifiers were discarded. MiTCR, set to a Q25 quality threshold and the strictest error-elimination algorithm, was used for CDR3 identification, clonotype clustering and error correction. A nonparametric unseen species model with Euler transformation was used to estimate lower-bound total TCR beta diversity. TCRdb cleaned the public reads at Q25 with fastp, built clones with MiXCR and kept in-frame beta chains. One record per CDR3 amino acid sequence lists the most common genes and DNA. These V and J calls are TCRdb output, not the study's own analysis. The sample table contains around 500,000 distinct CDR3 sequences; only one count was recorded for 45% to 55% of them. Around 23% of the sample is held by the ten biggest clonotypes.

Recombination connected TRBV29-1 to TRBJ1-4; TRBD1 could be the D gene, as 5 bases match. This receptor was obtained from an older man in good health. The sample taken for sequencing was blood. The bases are TGCAGCGTTGGGGGACTAGGAGGGTTTAATGAGAAACTGTTTTTT. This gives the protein CSVGGLGGFNEKLFF. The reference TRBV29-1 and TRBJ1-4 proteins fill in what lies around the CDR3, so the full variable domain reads SAVISQKPSRDICQRGTSLTIQCQVDSQVTMMFWYRQQPGQSLTLIATANQGSEATYESGFVIDKFPISRPNLTFSTLTVSNMSPEDSSIYLCSVGGLGGFNEKLFFGSGTQLSVL.